Each of the 8 T cell receptor beta chains below was sequenced from the same sample in a study of Ad26.COV2.S vaccination and SARS-CoV-2 variants. Treatment given: around 19 received Ad26.COV2.S at low or high dose, single or two shots; several received placebo; per-sample allocation not given. Vaccine and placebo recipients were sampled on day 63 after the first injection. The protocol was immunoSEQ multiplex PCR, while the TCRdb copy is restricted to in-frame clones and leaves out a portion. The sample yields approximately 450,000 clones, roughly 90% seen once. This sample comprised peripheral blood, obtained in a trial of Ad26.COV2.S vaccine versus placebo. These receptors were obtained from a person aged 18 to 59 who received the Ad26.COV2.S COVID-19 vaccine or a placebo.

This clone was observed a handful of times. The CDR3 is CASRLAGTNTEAFF. CDR3 bases: TGTGCCAGCAGACTAGCCGGGACAAACACTGAAGCTTTCTTT. This chain joins TRBV27 and TRBJ1-1; possibly TRBD1 for D (6 bases). This CDR3 contains 14 residues. Trimming left V 6 bases short and J 2 bases short, with 13 bases between. Germline V gene data show CDR1 as MNHEY and CDR2 as SMNVEV (reference sequence).

This clone occurred once. The genes are TRBV7-9 and TRBJ2-7, with TRBD2 as a possible D gene (6 bases). CDR1 SEHNR and CDR2 FQNEAQ come from the germline V gene (reference sequence). This CDR3 region has 12 residues. The V end was cut by 2 bases, the J end by 6 bases, with 8 bases between. CDR3 amino acids: CASSLLGGEQYF. The CDR3 nucleotides are TGTGCCAGCAGCTTATTGGGGGGCGAGCAGTACTTC.

V and J are TRBV7-6 and TRBJ2-3; unclear D gene. Trimming took 5 bases from V and 3 from J, leaving 18 bases between them. The CDR3 covers 16 residues. The germline V gene has CDR1 SGHVS and CDR2 FNYEAQ. The CDR3 loop reads CASSLVPPAATDTQYF. CDR3 coding DNA: TGTGCCAGCAGCCTCGTTCCCCCGGCAGCAACAGATACGCAGTATTTT. The full variable domain, completed using reference TRBV7-6 and TRBJ2-3, is GAGVSQSPRYKVTKRGQDVALRCDPISGHVSLYWYRQALGQGPEFLTYFNYEAQQDKSGLPNDRFSAERPEGSISTLTIQRTEQRDSAMYRCASSLVPPAATDTQYFGPGTRLTVL.

The chain couples TRBV27 to TRBJ2-3; D remains ambiguous. Germline V gene sequence: CDR1 MNHEY, CDR2 SMNVEV (reference sequence). The CDR3 length is 14 residues. V dropped 3 bases and J dropped 4 bases, with 11 bases sitting between them. The CDR3: CASSFLEKADTQYF. The CDR3, as DNA: TGTGCCAGCAGTTTCTTGGAAAAGGCAGATACGCAGTATTTT.

This chain joins TRBV10-3 and TRBJ2-2; maybe TRBD2 (6 bases). CDR1 ENHRY and CDR2 SYGVKD come from the germline V gene. The V and J ends lost 5 bases and 4 bases respectively, with 17 bases between them. This CDR3 comprises 16 residues. The CDR3, as DNA: TGTGCCATCAGTCCATTTAGCGGAGATCCCACCGGGGAGCTGTTTTTT. It specifies CAISPFSGDPTGELFF.

This chain uses TRBV3-1 (or the pseudogene TRBV3-2) with TRBJ2-7; D is unresolved. V was clipped by 2 bases and J by 3 bases, with 2 bases between them. The germline V gene encodes CDR1 LGHDT and CDR2 YNNKEL (reference sequence). The CDR3 runs 11 residues. CDR3 in DNA: TGTGCCAGCAGCCAATTCTACGAGCAGTACTTC. It specifies CASSQFYEQYF.

This chain joins TRBV4-1 and TRBJ2-3, with D possibly TRBD2 on 6 matching bases. The ends were cut back, 6 bases at V and 0 bases at J, with 10 bases in the middle. Germline V gene lookup returns CDR1 MGHRA and CDR2 YSYEKL. The CDR3 is made up of 14 amino acids. Here the CDR3 DNA reads TGCGCCAGCAGTAGGGCGGGAAGCACAGATACGCAGTATTTT. It codes for CASSRAGSTDTQYF.

The rearrangement uses TRBV27 and TRBJ2-7, with a possible D match to TRBD1 (6 bases). CDR3 length: 14 residues. Germline CDR1 and CDR2: MNHEY and SMNVEV (reference sequence). V lost 3 bases and J 6 bases, leaving 15 bases between the germline ends. CDR3 coding DNA: TGTGCCAGCAGTTTCCCCCAAGACAGGCCCGAGCAGTACTTC. Translation: CASSFPQDRPEQYF.